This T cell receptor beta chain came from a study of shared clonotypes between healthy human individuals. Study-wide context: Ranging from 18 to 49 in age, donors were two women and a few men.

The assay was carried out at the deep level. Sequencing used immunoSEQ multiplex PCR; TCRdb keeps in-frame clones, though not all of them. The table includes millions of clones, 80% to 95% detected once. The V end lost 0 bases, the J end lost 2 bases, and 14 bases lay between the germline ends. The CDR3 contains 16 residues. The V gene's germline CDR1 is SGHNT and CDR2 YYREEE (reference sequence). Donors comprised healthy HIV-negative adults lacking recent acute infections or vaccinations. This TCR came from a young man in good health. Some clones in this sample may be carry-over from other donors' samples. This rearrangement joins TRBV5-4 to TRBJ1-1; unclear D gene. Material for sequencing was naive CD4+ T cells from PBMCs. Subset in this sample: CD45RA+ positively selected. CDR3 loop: CASSLDPSGFNTEAFF. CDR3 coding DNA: TGTGCCAGCAGCTTGGATCCCAGTGGATTTAACACTGAAGCTTTCTTT.